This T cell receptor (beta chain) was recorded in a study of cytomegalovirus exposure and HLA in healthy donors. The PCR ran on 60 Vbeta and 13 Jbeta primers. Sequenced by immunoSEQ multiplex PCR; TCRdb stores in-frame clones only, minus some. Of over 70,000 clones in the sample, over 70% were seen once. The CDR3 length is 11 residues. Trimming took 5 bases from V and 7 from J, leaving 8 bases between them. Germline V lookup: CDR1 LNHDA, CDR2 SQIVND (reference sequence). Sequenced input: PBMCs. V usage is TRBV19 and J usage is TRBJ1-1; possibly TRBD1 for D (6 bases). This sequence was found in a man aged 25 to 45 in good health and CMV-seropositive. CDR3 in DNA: TGTGCCAGTAGTGCGGACAGTGAAGCTTTCTTT. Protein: CASSADSEAFF.